Below are 22 T cell receptor beta chains sequenced from a single sample in a study of blood T cell repertoires in COVID-19 (dated by TCRdb to the early 2020s). Preparation of the library involved the immunoSEQ multiplex PCR assay. Held by TCRdb, this immuneACCESS table contains in-frame sequences only and omits some clones. Under half of the omission traces to an unresolved V gene where checked; the cause of the rest is unknown. The sample has about 39,000 clones on record, approximately 79% of them singletons. Around 25% of the sample is in the top ten clones. The sequencing sample was made of peripheral blood. The receptors derive from a man aged 70 or older with acute or convalescent COVID-19.

The chain combines TRBV5-1 with TRBJ1-1, with 7 nucleotides matching TRBD1. This CDR3 has 18 amino acids. V trimming: 1 base; J trimming: 1 base; junction bases outside the gene matches: 13. Looked up from germline, CDR1 is SGHRS and CDR2 is YFSETQ. The CDR3 DNA follows: TGCGCCAGCAGCTTGAGCGGGCCAGGGGGAGGAAGGAACACTGAAGCTTTCTTT. Translation: CASSLSGPGGGRNTEAFF.

This chain connects TRBV2 to TRBJ2-5, with 7 bases that match TRBD1. The CDR3 contains 15 residues. V lost 3 bases, J lost 3 bases, and 7 bases stayed unmatched. Germline assignment: CDR1 SNHLY and CDR2 FYNNEI. The chain's CDR3 is CASSESGTVKETQYF. DNA for the CDR3: TGTGCCAGCAGTGAGTCCGGGACAGTTAAAGAGACCCAGTACTTC.

V is TRBV7-2 and J is TRBJ1-4; possibly TRBD1 for D (5 bases). Trimming took off 7 bases at V and 6 bases at J, with 15 bases between the two ends. CDR3 length: 14 amino acids. The germline V gene encodes CDR1 SGHTA and CDR2 FQGNSA. The CDR3 is CASKLGGWDEKLFF. The CDR3 DNA reads as TGTGCCAGCAAGCTTGGGGGGTGGGATGAAAAACTGTTTTTT.

This sequence joins TRBV5-1 and TRBJ2-3; TRBD1 is a possible D gene (5 bases). The CDR3 consists of 13 residues. V gave up 8 bases and J gave up 1 base, with 11 bases separating them. Germline-derived CDR1 and CDR2 are SGHRS and YFSETQ. CDR3 DNA sequence: TGCGCCAGTTCCGTACAGGGCACAGATACGCAGTATTTT. Translating it yields CASSVQGTDTQYF. Filled out from reference TRBV5-1 and TRBJ2-3, the complete variable domain reads KAGVTQTPRYLIKTRGQQVTLSCSPISGHRSVSWYQQTPGQGLQFLFEYFSETQRNKGNFPGRFSGRQFSNSRSEMNVSTLELGDSALYLCASSVQGTDTQYFGPGTRLTVL.

This chain links TRBV5-1 with TRBJ1-1; no firm D call. The CDR3 contains 14 residues. Germline V gene data show CDR1 as SGHRS and CDR2 as YFSETQ. Trimming removed 4 bases from V and 0 bases from J, with 10 bases in between. CDR3 residues: CASSPLGVNTEAFF. As DNA, the CDR3 is TGCGCCAGCAGCCCCTTGGGAGTGAACACTGAAGCTTTCTTT.

The chain has TRBV19 and TRBJ1-1, with TRBD1 as a possible D gene (5 bases). The V and J ends lost 5 bases and 1 base respectively, with 14 bases between them. Germline V lookup: CDR1 LNHDA, CDR2 SQIVND (reference sequence). This CDR3 contains 15 residues. CDR3 protein: CASSVEGNTNTEAFF. The DNA of the CDR3 is TGTGCCAGTAGTGTGGAGGGGAACACGAACACTGAAGCTTTCTTT.

This clone was seen just once. The chain has TRBV12-5 and TRBJ2-2; 8 nucleotides line up with TRBD2. Germline V gives CDR1 LGHNT, CDR2 FRNRAP. The junction had 5 bases not matched to a gene; V was cut back by 0 bases and J by 5 bases. The CDR3 length is 16 residues. The CDR3 DNA reads TGTGCTAGTGGTTTGGTACTGACTAGCGATACCGGGGAGCTGTTTTTT. Protein sequence: CASGLVLTSDTGELFF.

J is TRBJ2-2 and V is TRBV19; D not certain. Deletions cut 8 bases from V and 4 bases from J, with 11 bases between. Germline CDR1 LNHDA, CDR2 SQIVND (reference sequence). This CDR3 contains 13 residues. The CDR3 sequence: CASRVTGTGELFF. In nucleotides, the CDR3 is TGTGCCAGTCGGGTGACGGGCACCGGGGAGCTGTTTTTT.

The rearrangement links TRBV7-2 to TRBJ2-7; TRBD1 agrees at 11 bases. Germline CDR1 is SGHTA and CDR2 is FQGNSA. V shed 5 bases, J shed 11 bases, and the junction held 5 bases outside the gene matches. This CDR3 comprises 12 residues. The CDR3 nucleotides read TGTGCCAGCAGCCGGGACAGGGGGAGGGAGTACTTC. This codes for CASSRDRGREYF. The variable domain in full, with the rest retrieved from reference TRBV7-2 and TRBJ2-7, is GAGVSQSPSNKVTEKGKDVELRCDPISGHTALYWYRQSLGQGLEFLIYFQGNSAPDKSGLPSDRFSAERTGGSVSTLTIQRTQQEDSAVYLCASSRDRGREYFGPGTRLTVT.

The chain employs TRBV18 and TRBJ1-2, with 9 nucleotides matching TRBD1. There are 12 residues in the CDR3. Germline trimming cut 3 bases from V and 10 bases from J; bases unmatched to any gene: 3. Germline V CDR1 and CDR2: KGHSH, LQKENI. Here the CDR3 reads CASSPRQGDYTF. The CDR3 DNA reads as TGTGCCAGCTCACCGAGACAGGGGGACTACACCTTC.

The chain joins TRBV6-1 to TRBJ2-7, with 8 bases fitting TRBD2. The CDR3 is 16 residues long. CDR1 and CDR2 (germline): MNHNS, SASEGT. The junction had 9 bases not matched to a gene; V was cut back by 3 bases and J by 2 bases. The chain's CDR3 is CASSDPNGRGAYEQYF. The CDR3 coding sequence is TGTGCCAGCAGTGATCCGAACGGGAGGGGGGCCTACGAGCAGTACTTC.

This CDR3 reads CASSRGLHEPYEQYF. The CDR3 region has the DNA TGTGCCAGTAGTAGGGGACTGCATGAACCCTACGAGCAGTACTTC. The chain joins TRBV19 to TRBJ2-7, with D possibly TRBD2 on 6 matching bases. This CDR3 spans 15 amino acids. V lost 4 bases and J 2 bases, leaving 15 bases between the germline ends. CDR1 LNHDA and CDR2 SQIVND come from the germline V gene (reference sequence).

The chain recombines TRBV10-3 with TRBJ1-4, with D perhaps matching TRBD1 (5 bases). V was cut by 2 bases and J by 2 bases, with 9 bases left in between. In germline, CDR1 is ENHRY, CDR2 SYGVKD. This CDR3 is 15 amino acids long. The CDR3 protein is CAISEASGTNEKLFF. CDR3 in DNA: TGTGCCATCAGTGAGGCTTCAGGGACTAATGAAAAACTGTTTTTT.

J is TRBJ1-4 and V is TRBV10-2, with 8 bases aligning to TRBD1. Germline CDR1 is WSHSY and CDR2 is SAAADI. V lost 6 bases, J lost 7 bases, and 4 bases stayed unmatched. There are 13 residues in the CDR3. The CDR3 here is CASRGQGSEKLFF. DNA for the CDR3: TGCGCCAGCAGAGGACAGGGTTCTGAAAAACTGTTTTTT.

This clone was detected only a few times. This chain connects TRBV12-3 or TRBV12-4 to TRBJ1-4; D uncertain. The V and J ends lost 8 bases and 11 bases respectively, with 18 bases between them. The CDR3 consists of 13 residues. CDR3 protein: CASRMREGMKLFF. CDR3 DNA: TGTGCCAGCCGGATGAGGGAGGGAATGAAACTGTTTTTT.

The count of this clone is one. The rearrangement links TRBV11-1 to TRBJ2-2; 7 nucleotides align to TRBD2. Germline CDR1 and CDR2: SGHAT and FQDESV (reference sequence). Germline trimming cut 2 bases from V and 7 bases from J; bases unmatched to any gene: 7. The CDR3 has 15 residues. The CDR3 region has the DNA TGTGCCAGCAGCTTACGCGGGACTAAAGGCGGGGAGCTGTTTTTT. Protein: CASSLRGTKGGELFF.

The chain couples TRBV6-5 to TRBJ1-1; a possible D gene is TRBD1 (5 bases). With 2 bases removed from V and 3 bases from J, the gap between germline ends came to 10 bases. The CDR3 has 14 amino acids. In germline, CDR1 is MNHEY, CDR2 SVGAGI. The CDR3 sequence: CASSYDTGYTEAFF. CDR3 nucleotide sequence: TGTGCCAGCAGTTACGACACAGGCTACACTGAAGCTTTCTTT.

This clone was found a few times. V gene TRBV24-1 combines with J gene TRBJ2-7; 7 bases are shared with TRBD2. Trimming cost V 4 bases and J 4 bases; bases outside gene matches: 9. CDR1 and CDR2 (germline): KGHDR, SFDVKD. This CDR3 comprises 15 residues. CDR3 loop: CATSDSRTRSYEQYF. DNA for the CDR3: TGTGCCACCAGTGACTCCCGGACTAGATCTTACGAGCAGTACTTC.

The rearrangement uses TRBV10-3 and TRBJ2-7, with 8 bases aligning to TRBD1. The length of the CDR3 is 17 residues. The germline V gene has CDR1 ENHRY and CDR2 SYGVKD. V shed 2 bases and J 6 bases; nucleotides not matched to a gene: 15. The CDR3: CAISEIPTGGVPIEQYF. In DNA, the CDR3 is TGTGCCATCAGTGAGATTCCTACAGGGGGAGTCCCCATCGAGCAGTACTTC.

This clone was counted a few times. V is TRBV9 and J is TRBJ2-7; D is unclear. The germline V and J ends were trimmed by 3 bases and 2 bases, with 9 bases remaining between them. From germline, CDR1 is SGDLS and CDR2 YYNGEE. The CDR3 is 13 residues long. The CDR3: CASSASPAYEQYF. CDR3 coding DNA: TGTGCCAGCAGCGCCTCCCCTGCCTACGAGCAGTACTTC. The full variable domain, completed using reference TRBV9 and TRBJ2-7, is DSGVTQTPKHLITATGQRVTLRCSPRSGDLSVYWYQQSLDQGLQFLIQYYNGEERAKGNILERFSAQQFPDLHSELNLSSLELGDSALYFCASSASPAYEQYFGPGTRLTVT.

This chain joins TRBV18 and TRBJ2-7; TRBD1 matches 8 bases. The CDR3 extends over 15 amino acids. Germline CDR1 KGHSH, CDR2 LQKENI. The trim removed 0 bases at V and 3 bases at J, leaving 4 bases unmatched. The CDR3 DNA reads TGTGCCAGCTCACCACCCCGGACAGGGAACTACGAGCAGTACTTC. Its protein product is CASSPPRTGNYEQYF.

The chain joins TRBV28 to TRBJ2-2, with TRBD1 matching 7 bases. Germline trimming cut 7 bases from V and 7 bases from J; bases unmatched to any gene: 9. From germline, CDR1 is MDHEN and CDR2 SYDVKM. This CDR3 contains 14 residues. CDR3 residues: CASIRDSGNGELFF. The CDR3 DNA follows: TGTGCCAGCATCCGGGACAGTGGGAACGGGGAGCTGTTTTTT.